This T cell receptor (beta chain) was sequenced in a study of identifying expanded T cells in peripheral blood. General study results and limits: Technical replicates showed around 1.2 changed clones; two weeks around 15; four weeks 19.

This CDR3 contains 15 residues. The germline gives CDR1 LGHNT, CDR2 FRNRAP. Losses at the gene ends were 4 bases for V and 3 bases for J; bases not matched to a gene: 5. During the collection period, no donor immune events like infections were recorded. In regard to this clone: Its antigen is still unknown.

This table comes from immunoSEQ multiplex PCR, and its TCRdb copy is limited to in-frame clones, with some not included. The data contain about 94,000 clones, roughly 86% of them seen just once; the ten biggest clones take up less than 6%. The source of this sequence is a person aged 18 to 70 in good health. V and J are TRBV12-5 and TRBJ2-2; 7 nucleotides agree with TRBD1. The sequencing input was blood. CDR3 bases: TGTGCTAGTGGTTCGGGACAGACATACACCGGGGAGCTGTTTTTT. Its translation: CASGSGQTYTGELFF.